Listed below are T cell receptor beta chains from one sample, sequenced in a study of cytomegalovirus exposure and HLA in healthy donors. This table comes from immunoSEQ multiplex PCR, and its TCRdb copy is limited to in-frame clones, with some not included. The sample holds about 150,000 clones, approximately 86% seen once. Sequencing was done on a sample of PBMCs. The receptors stem from a young man in good health and CMV-seropositive. CDR3s include the opening cysteine and the closing phenylalanine or tryptophan. Each record gives: V gene, D gene, clone size, J gene, CDR3 DNA, CDR3 protein. The D gene is left open where the match is weak. The size entry is marked missing in some rows and otherwise reads once, few, many or a size class.

V gene: TRBV5-4; D gene: -; clone size: -; J gene: TRBJ1-2; CDR3 DNA: TGTGCCAGCAGCGTCCCTCAGGGAGGAGAGGGCTACACCTTC; CDR3 protein: CASSVPQGGEGYTF
V gene: TRBV6-5; D gene: -; clone size: once; J gene: TRBJ1-5; CDR3 DNA: TGTGCCAGCAGTCCGAGGGGGTATAGCAATCAGCCCCAGCATTTT; CDR3 protein: CASSPRGYSNQPQHF
V gene: TRBV6-5; D gene: TRBD1; clone size: once; J gene: TRBJ1-4; CDR3 DNA: TGTGCCAGCTGGGGGACAGGGAAAAGGGAAAAACTGTTTTTT; CDR3 protein: CASWGTGKREKLFF
V gene: TRBV6-4; D gene: TRBD2; clone size: many; J gene: TRBJ2-2; CDR3 DNA: TGTGCCAGCAGTGACTCCGGGACTAGCGACACCGGGGAGCTGTTTTTT; CDR3 protein: CASSDSGTSDTGELFF
V gene: TRBV10-1; D gene: TRBD1; clone size: few; J gene: TRBJ1-2; CDR3 DNA: TGCGCCAGCAGTGAGTCTCCGGGACAGGGAGTCCTCAAAGCTAACTATGGCTACACCTTC; CDR3 protein: CASSESPGQGVLKANYGYTF
V gene: TRBV10-1; D gene: TRBD1; clone size: -; J gene: TRBJ1-1; CDR3 DNA: TGCGCCAGCAGTCCACAGGGGATCGGGGCTGAAGCTTTCTTT; CDR3 protein: CASSPQGIGAEAFF
V gene: TRBV23-1; D gene: -; clone size: -; J gene: TRBJ1-2; CDR3 DNA: TGCGCCAGCAGTCAACAGAGGATTGGAAAAGGCTACACCTTC; CDR3 protein: CASSQQRIGKGYTF
V gene: TRBV27; D gene: TRBD2; clone size: -; J gene: TRBJ2-7; CDR3 DNA: TGTGCCAGCAGTTTATTAGGTAGCGGGAGCTCCTACGAGCAGTACTTC; CDR3 protein: CASSLLGSGSSYEQYF
V gene: TRBV19; D gene: -; clone size: -; J gene: TRBJ1-2; CDR3 DNA: TGTGCCAGTACAACGGGGATCGGGCAGTTCTATGGCTACACCTTC; CDR3 protein: CASTTGIGQFYGYTF
V gene: TRBV19; D gene: -; clone size: few; J gene: TRBJ1-2; CDR3 DNA: TGTGCCAGTAGTATCGAGGAGAGGAACTACACCTTC; CDR3 protein: CASSIEERNYTF
V gene: TRBV12-5; D gene: -; clone size: -; J gene: TRBJ1-1; CDR3 DNA: TGTGCTAGTGGTTCCCAGATGAACACTGAAGCTTTCTTT; CDR3 protein: CASGSQMNTEAFF
V gene: TRBV28; D gene: -; clone size: -; J gene: TRBJ2-1; CDR3 DNA: TGTGCCAGCAGCTCTTCGGGGGAGGCACGCAATGAGCAGTTCTTC; CDR3 protein: CASSSSGEARNEQFF
V gene: TRBV15; D gene: TRBD1; clone size: -; J gene: TRBJ1-1; CDR3 DNA: TGTGCCACCAGCAAAGCGACAGGGGGTGACACTGAAGCTTTCTTT; CDR3 protein: CATSKATGGDTEAFF
V gene: TRBV7-2; D gene: -; clone size: -; J gene: TRBJ2-5; CDR3 DNA: TGTGCCAGCAGCACGCGAGAGACCCAGTACTTC; CDR3 protein: CASSTRETQYF
V gene: TRBV5-1; D gene: TRBD2; clone size: -; J gene: TRBJ2-1; CDR3 DNA: TGCGCCAGCAGCTTGCCAAGGACTAGCGGGAACAATGAGCAGTTCTTC; CDR3 protein: CASSLPRTSGNNEQFF
V gene: TRBV7-9; D gene: -; clone size: once; J gene: TRBJ1-1; CDR3 DNA: TGTGCCAGCAGCTTAAGAGGTGAAGCTTTCTTT; CDR3 protein: CASSLRGEAFF
V gene: TRBV4-1; D gene: -; clone size: few; J gene: TRBJ2-1; CDR3 DNA: TGCGCCAGCAGCCAGCAGGACATGCAGCCCCCTTACAATGAGCAGTTCTTC; CDR3 protein: CASSQQDMQPPYNEQFF
V gene: TRBV5-1; D gene: -; clone size: -; J gene: TRBJ2-7; CDR3 DNA: TGCGCCAGCAAGGAGGCGGGCTCCTACGAGCAGTACTTC; CDR3 protein: CASKEAGSYEQYF
V gene: TRBV10-1; D gene: -; clone size: -; J gene: TRBJ2-7; CDR3 DNA: TGCGCCAGCAGTGAGGAATACGGGAGCTCCCGCTACGAGCAGTACTTC; CDR3 protein: CASSEEYGSSRYEQYF
V gene: TRBV28; D gene: -; clone size: -; J gene: TRBJ2-3; CDR3 DNA: TGTGCCAGCAGTCTTTATCGAGCAGATACGCAGTATTTT; CDR3 protein: CASSLYRADTQYF
V gene: TRBV6-4; D gene: -; clone size: few; J gene: TRBJ1-4; CDR3 DNA: TGTGCCAGCAGTGAAGAGTCTGGCGGTGGAGTCGGACTGTTTTTT; CDR3 protein: CASSEESGGGVGLFF
V gene: TRBV5-4; D gene: -; clone size: -; J gene: TRBJ1-5; CDR3 DNA: TGTGCCAGCAGAGGGGTACCGGGGGGACATCAGCCCCAGCATTTT; CDR3 protein: CASRGVPGGHQPQHF
V gene: TRBV28; D gene: TRBD2; clone size: -; J gene: TRBJ2-3; CDR3 DNA: TGTGCCAGCAGCAAGCGGACTAGCGGTACAGATACGCAGTATTTT; CDR3 protein: CASSKRTSGTDTQYF
V gene: TRBV4-1; D gene: TRBD1; clone size: -; J gene: TRBJ2-7; CDR3 DNA: TGCGCCAGCAGCCCACCCCCAGACAGGGCCGAGACCTACGAGCAGTACTTC; CDR3 protein: CASSPPPDRAETYEQYF
V gene: TRBV18; D gene: TRBD2; clone size: -; J gene: TRBJ2-7; CDR3 DNA: TGTGCCAGCTCACCGGGACTAGCGGGGGACAGCTCCTACGAGCAGTACTTC; CDR3 protein: CASSPGLAGDSSYEQYF
V gene: TRBV5-1; D gene: -; clone size: -; J gene: TRBJ2-1; CDR3 DNA: TGCGCCAGCAGCTGGACCGGAGGGTACAATGAGCAGTTCTTC; CDR3 protein: CASSWTGGYNEQFF
V gene: TRBV6-1; D gene: TRBD1; clone size: -; J gene: TRBJ2-3; CDR3 DNA: TGTGCCAGCAGTCGAAACACAGGGGGCACAGATACGCAGTATTTT; CDR3 protein: CASSRNTGGTDTQYF
V gene: TRBV27; D gene: -; clone size: -; J gene: TRBJ2-7; CDR3 DNA: TGTGCCAGCACTAGGGGTGGAAGGGGTGGGCTCCACGAGCAGTACTTC; CDR3 protein: CASTRGGRGGLHEQYF
V gene: TRBV15; D gene: TRBD1; clone size: once; J gene: TRBJ1-1; CDR3 DNA: TGTGCCACTCACCAGACAGGGAACAAAAACACTGAAGCTTTCTTT; CDR3 protein: CATHQTGNKNTEAFF
V gene: TRBV28; D gene: -; clone size: -; J gene: TRBJ1-1; CDR3 DNA: TGTGCCAGCACCGCCGCGGGACGGGGGAACACTGAAGCTTTCTTT; CDR3 protein: CASTAAGRGNTEAFF
V gene: TRBV9; D gene: TRBD1; clone size: -; J gene: TRBJ2-5; CDR3 DNA: TGTGCCAGCAGCGTAGGGACAGGGGGCTTAAAGATAGAGACCCAGTACTTC; CDR3 protein: CASSVGTGGLKIETQYF
V gene: TRBV5-1; D gene: TRBD2; clone size: -; J gene: TRBJ2-6; CDR3 DNA: TGCGCCAGCAGCTCTACCGGGACTAGCGGGTCTGGGGCCAACGTCCTGACTTTC; CDR3 protein: CASSSTGTSGSGANVLTF